This T cell receptor (beta chain) is from a study of control samples from healthy donors and cancer patients. The assay was immunoSEQ multiplex PCR, and TCRdb's table has in-frame clones only and misses some. In the table there are about 83,000 clones, roughly 91% of which are singletons. Germline-derived CDR1 and CDR2 are MNHEY and SVGAGI. The CDR3 is made up of 15 amino acids. V was shortened by 7 bases and J by 4 bases, with 20 bases between the two germline ends. Material for sequencing was blood. The TCR originated in a man between 45 and 60 years old in good health. The chain combines TRBV6-5 with TRBJ2-7; D tentatively fits TRBD1 or TRBD2 (5 bases each). The CDR3 DNA is TGTGCCAGCACCACTACCGAGGGGTATGCTTACGAGCAGTACTTC. It codes for CASTTTEGYAYEQYF.